Below, 8 T cell receptor beta chains from the same sample are listed, as sequenced in a study of CD8+CD57+ T cells in acquired aplastic anemia. Whoever was chosen for sequencing had shown CD8+CD57+ cell expansion by flow cytometry. According to the study, genomic DNA was the template for TCR beta VDJ and CDR3 profiling. TCRdb re-analysed the reads in MiXCR, keeping a single row per CDR3 protein. The repertoire includes approximately 150,000 distinct CDR3 sequences, roughly 50% of them detected once, and around 3.2% sits in the top ten. The material sequenced was sorted CD4+, CD8+, or CD8+CD57+ T cells (not recorded which) from PBMCs. These receptors originate from a human donor with aplastic anemia.

This clonotype was picked up a small number of times. The CDR3 DNA reads as TGTGCCAGCAGGGGACAGGGCGTCGAGACCCAGTACTTC. Amino acids: CASRGQGVETQYF. This rearrangement joins TRBV2 to TRBJ2-5, with 9 bases that match TRBD1. This CDR3 is built from 13 residues. Germline CDR1 reads SNHLY; CDR2 reads FYNNEI. J lost 5 bases, V lost 6 bases, and 4 bases had no gene match.

J is TRBJ1-2 and V is TRBV19, with 11 bases lining up with TRBD1. Trimming removed 3 bases from V and 4 bases from J; junction bases left unmatched: 7. The CDR3 runs to 16 residues. From germline, CDR1 is LNHDA and CDR2 SQIVND (reference sequence). The CDR3: CASSIVGTGGSYGYTF. The CDR3 DNA sequence: TGTGCCAGTAGTATTGTCGGGACAGGGGGAAGCTATGGCTACACCTTC.

The CDR3 nucleotides read TGTGCCAGCAGTGAAGTACTAGCGGGAGGGCCCCACGAGCAGTACTTC. Encoded protein: CASSEVLAGGPHEQYF. The rearrangement links TRBV2 to TRBJ2-7; the match to TRBD2 covers 13 bases. Germline CDR1 is SNHLY and CDR2 is FYNNEI. J gave up 5 bases and V 1 base, and 5 bases lay outside the gene matches. This CDR3 is built from 16 residues.

The table lists this clonotype with a count of one. The chain links TRBV20-1 to TRBJ2-1; maybe TRBD1 (6 bases). The CDR3 totals 15 residues. Germline lookup yields CDR1 DFQATT and CDR2 SNEGSKA (reference sequence). V lost 0 bases and J 4 bases, leaving 13 bases between the germline ends. The CDR3 nucleotides are TGCAGTGCTAGAGATCGTGGGACAAATTACAATGAGCAGTTCTTC. It encodes CSARDRGTNYNEQFF.

A few counts support this clonotype. The V gene is TRBV6-2 or TRBV6-3, the J gene TRBJ2-2; 12 positions match TRBD2. The V and J ends lost 2 bases and 7 bases, in that order; junction bases with no gene match: 5. This CDR3 is built from 16 residues. From germline, CDR1 is MNHEY and CDR2 SVGEGT. The CDR3 DNA is TGTGCCAGCAGTTACAAGACTAGCGGGAGAATCGGGGAGCTGTTTTTT. Protein: CASSYKTSGRIGELFF.

The count of this clonotype is one. The chain combines TRBV10-3 with TRBJ1-6; the D gene is possibly TRBD1 (6 bases). The CDR3 is 15 amino acids. V shed 6 bases and J shed 2 bases, with 11 bases lying between them. Germline V CDR1 and CDR2: ENHRY, SYGVKD. In DNA form, the CDR3 reads TGTGCCATCAGCCAGGGGAACACCTATAATTCACCCCTCCACTTT. It codes for CAISQGNTYNSPLHF.

In its sample, this clonotype was seen once. This chain joins TRBV7-3 and TRBJ2-2; 11 nucleotides match TRBD2. Germline lookup yields CDR1 SGHTA and CDR2 FQGTGA. J lost 4 bases, V lost 5 bases, and 3 bases had no gene match. This CDR3 spans 15 amino acids. As DNA, the CDR3 is TGTGCCAGCAGCCCACTAGCGGGGGCCACCGGGGAGCTGTTTTTT. Its protein is CASSPLAGATGELFF. The entire variable domain, with the rest obtained from reference TRBV7-3 and TRBJ2-2, is as follows: GAGVSQTPSNKVTEKGKYVELRCDPISGHTALYWYRQSLGQGPEFLIYFQGTGAADDSGLPNDRFFAVRPEGSVSTLKIQRTERGDSAVYLCASSPLAGATGELFFGEGSRLTVL.

This clonotype has ten or more counts. The gene calls are TRBV5-1 and TRBJ2-2; TRBD2 aligns across 8 bases. Trimming at V came to 5 bases and at J to 3 bases, leaving 0 bases not matched to a gene. The CDR3 has 13 residues. Germline loops: CDR1 SGHRS, CDR2 YFSETQ. The CDR3 region is CASRRGDTGELFF. In DNA, the CDR3 is TGCGCCAGCAGGCGGGGGGACACCGGGGAGCTGTTTTTT.